The 27 T cell receptor beta chains given below trace back to one sample, sequenced in a study of cytomegalovirus exposure and HLA in healthy donors. 13 Jbeta primers and 60 Vbeta primers were used for the PCR. Profiling relied on immunoSEQ multiplex PCR, and the TCRdb table lists in-frame clones only, not all of them. Among 150,000 to 200,000 clones listed, over 65% were seen once. The material sequenced was PBMCs. The source is a man aged 18 to 29 in good health and CMV-seropositive.

This chain uses TRBV6-1 with TRBJ2-7; 8 nucleotides agree with TRBD1. The V gene's germline CDR1 is MNHNS and CDR2 SASEGT. V lost 8 bases, J lost 3 bases, and 6 bases stayed unmatched. There are 13 residues in the CDR3. CDR3 nucleotides: TGTGCCAGCGCCGACAGGGGCCTCTACGAGCAGTACGTC. Translating gives CASADRGLYEQYV.

The J gene is TRBJ2-3, the V gene TRBV7-2; 10 positions match TRBD2. The CDR3 loop spans 16 amino acids. The V gene's germline CDR1 is SGHTA and CDR2 FQGNSA. Germline trimming cut 5 bases from V and 0 bases from J; bases unmatched to any gene: 5. The CDR3 is CASSKRGGTSTDTQYF. CDR3 DNA: TGTGCCAGCAGCAAGCGGGGGGGGACTAGCACAGATACGCAGTATTTT.

This clone was picked up one time. This chain connects TRBV11-2 to TRBJ2-2; 7 positions agree with TRBD2. CDR1 and CDR2 (germline): SGHAT, FQNNGV. CDR3 length: 14 residues. J gave up 4 bases and V 6 bases, and 5 bases lay outside the gene matches. CDR3 loop: CASSYTGGTGELFF. Written as DNA, the CDR3 is TGTGCCAGCAGTTACACGGGGGGCACCGGGGAGCTGTTTTTT.

The chain recombines TRBV11-2 with TRBJ1-1; D possibly corresponds to TRBD1 (5 bases). CDR3 length equals 15 residues. The V gene's germline CDR1 is SGHAT and CDR2 FQNNGV. The V and J ends lost 0 bases and 1 base respectively, with 9 bases between them. CDR3: CASSLDVQGNTEAFF. As DNA, the CDR3 is TGTGCCAGCAGCTTAGACGTTCAGGGGAACACTGAAGCTTTCTTT.

The chain links TRBV29-1 to TRBJ1-1; 8 bases are a match to TRBD1. The CDR3 runs 14 residues. V lost 4 bases to trimming and J lost 5 bases; unmatched junction nucleotides: 9. From germline, CDR1 is SQVTM and CDR2 ANQGSEA. This CDR3 reads CSVAFGRGLTEAFF. The CDR3, as DNA: TGCAGCGTTGCGTTTGGCAGGGGGCTGACTGAAGCTTTCTTT. The whole variable domain, filled in from reference TRBV29-1 and TRBJ1-1, reads SAVISQKPSRDICQRGTSLTIQCQVDSQVTMMFWYRQQPGQSLTLIATANQGSEATYESGFVIDKFPISRPNLTFSTLTVSNMSPEDSSIYLCSVAFGRGLTEAFFGQGTRLTVV.

The rearrangement joins TRBV28 to TRBJ2-7; TRBD1 matches at 9 bases. The CDR3 loop spans 16 amino acids. Germline V gene data show CDR1 as MDHEN and CDR2 as SYDVKM. J was trimmed by 4 bases and V by 6 bases; bases with no gene match: 13. Written as DNA, the CDR3 is TGTGCCAGCAGAGGGACAGGGACCGTTTTACTTTACGAGCAGTACGTC. Translating gives CASRGTGTVLLYEQYV.

The chain combines TRBV27 with TRBJ1-5; D may be TRBD1 (6 bases). V lost 10 bases to trimming and J lost 7 bases, with 17 bases between them. The CDR3 spans 13 residues. CDR1 is MNHEY and CDR2 is SMNVEV in the germline V gene (reference sequence). In nucleotides, the CDR3 is TGTGCCATCGGACAGACTGGAAACCAGCCCCAGCATTTT. Translated, it gives CAIGQTGNQPQHF.

The genes are TRBV27 and TRBJ1-6; D is perhaps TRBD1 (5 bases). This CDR3 is built from 15 residues. Germline CDR1 MNHEY, CDR2 SMNVEV (reference sequence). V lost 5 bases, J lost 7 bases, and 15 bases lay in between. The CDR3 bases are TGTGCCAGCAGTACCCGCCAGGGTAGGAATTCACCCCTCCACTTT. It encodes CASSTRQGRNSPLHF.

The chain is built from TRBV7-2 and TRBJ2-1, with D possibly being TRBD1 (6 bases). V gave up 4 bases and J gave up 3 bases, with 13 bases separating them. Germline-derived CDR1 and CDR2 are SGHTA and FQGNSA. The CDR3 has 15 residues. CDR3 bases: TGTGCCAGCAGCTCGGACTTAGGGGGCTACAATGAGCAGTTCTTC. Protein: CASSSDLGGYNEQFF.

This chain links TRBV29-1 with TRBJ1-1; 9 bases are a match to TRBD1. CDR1 and CDR2 (germline): SQVTM, ANQGSEA. The CDR3 is 12 amino acids. V was clipped by 7 bases and J by 8 bases; unmatched bases: 8. The DNA for the CDR3 is TGCAGCGAAAGGACAGGGGACTCCGAAGCTTTCTTT. This sequence encodes CSERTGDSEAFF.

V gene TRBV4-1 combines with J gene TRBJ1-5, with TRBD1 matching 7 bases. V dropped 5 bases and J dropped 3; count of bases not matched to a gene: 4. This CDR3 is 14 amino acids long. The germline V gene encodes CDR1 MGHRA and CDR2 YSYEKL. CDR3 region: CASSSGQYNQPQHF. The DNA for the CDR3 is TGCGCCAGCAGCTCGGGACAGTACAATCAGCCCCAGCATTTT.

This chain links TRBV7-3 with TRBJ2-5; tentatively, D is TRBD1 (6 bases). The germline gives CDR1 SGHTA, CDR2 FQGTGA. Deletions cut 5 bases from V and 2 bases from J, with 12 bases between. CDR3 length: 14 residues. CDR3 protein: CASSPQGGQETQYF. CDR3 sequence (DNA): TGTGCCAGCAGCCCCCAAGGGGGACAAGAGACCCAGTACTTC. Supplemented by reference TRBV7-3 and TRBJ2-5, the full variable domain reads GAGVSQTPSNKVTEKGKYVELRCDPISGHTALYWYRQSLGQGPEFLIYFQGTGAADDSGLPNDRFFAVRPEGSVSTLKIQRTERGDSAVYLCASSPQGGQETQYFGPGTRLLVL.

The gene calls are TRBV6-1 and TRBJ2-1; 8 bases are shared with TRBD2. CDR1 and CDR2 from the germline V gene are MNHNS and SASEGT. The CDR3 sequence is 15 residues long. V gave up 7 bases and J gave up 0 bases; unmatched junction bases: 5. The CDR3: CASTHTSGSYNEQFF. The CDR3 coding sequence is TGTGCCAGCACTCACACTAGCGGCTCCTACAATGAGCAGTTCTTC.

This clone was seen a few times. V is TRBV27 and J is TRBJ1-5; D uncertain. The V end lost 7 bases, the J end lost 5 bases, and 21 bases lay between the germline ends. Germline assignment: CDR1 MNHEY and CDR2 SMNVEV (reference sequence). The CDR3 loop spans 16 amino acids. CDR3 sequence reads: CASTSTRGGFDQPQHF. As DNA, the CDR3 is TGTGCCAGCACCTCCACCCGGGGAGGTTTTGATCAGCCCCAGCATTTT.

The V and J genes are TRBV29-1 and TRBJ2-5; the D gene is possibly TRBD2 (6 bases). Trimming left V 3 bases short and J 1 base short, with 9 bases between. CDR3 length equals 13 residues. CDR1 and CDR2 from the germline V gene are SQVTM and ANQGSEA. The CDR3 DNA reads TGCAGCGTTGATTGGGACTCCCAAGAGACCCAGTACTTC. Protein: CSVDWDSQETQYF.

J is TRBJ1-1 and V is TRBV9; tentatively, D is TRBD1 (5 bases). CDR1 and CDR2 from the germline V gene are SGDLS and YYNGEE. This CDR3 comprises 17 residues. Trimming removed 0 bases from V and 4 bases from J, with 19 bases in between. CDR3 sequence: CASSVEVQQGPRTEAFF. Written as DNA, the CDR3 is TGTGCCAGCAGCGTAGAGGTTCAGCAGGGCCCCCGCACTGAAGCTTTCTTT.

This clone was seen a few times. V gene TRBV28 combines with J gene TRBJ1-6; D uncertain. Between the trimmed V and J ends, which lost 5 bases and 2 bases, there was a span of 13 bases. The CDR3 runs to 16 residues. The germline CDR1 and CDR2 sequences are MDHEN and SYDVKM. In DNA, the CDR3 is TGTGCCAGCAGTCTGAACATAATACCCTATAATTCACCCCTCCACTTT. Translation: CASSLNIIPYNSPLHF.

This clone occurred once. This rearrangement joins TRBV11-3 to TRBJ1-2, with a possible D match to TRBD1 (5 bases). CDR3 length equals 13 residues. Trimming cost V 5 bases and J 1 base, with 8 bases left between them. Germline assignment: CDR1 SGHNT and CDR2 YENEEA. This chain's CDR3 is CASSPQGNYGYTF. The DNA for the CDR3 is TGTGCCAGCAGCCCGCAGGGTAACTATGGCTACACCTTC.

A few counts support this clone. V is TRBV27 and J is TRBJ2-2; 7 bases are shared with TRBD1. CDR3 length: 16 residues. Germline loops: CDR1 MNHEY, CDR2 SMNVEV (reference sequence). The junction had 8 bases not matched to a gene; V was cut back by 2 bases and J by 5 bases. CDR3 sequence (DNA): TGTGCCAGCAGTTTAAGCCCACAGGGGTCAACCGGGGAGCTGTTTTTT. Translating gives CASSLSPQGSTGELFF.

V gene TRBV28 combines with J gene TRBJ2-3; a possible D gene is TRBD1 (5 bases). In germline, CDR1 is MDHEN, CDR2 SYDVKM. The CDR3 totals 12 residues. Trimming took off 4 bases at V and 10 bases at J, with 12 bases between the two ends. Written as DNA, the CDR3 is TGTGCCAGCAGTTCAGGGTTTTGGGCGCAGTATTTT. Protein: CASSSGFWAQYF.

Concerning this clone: The germline gene is not matched at one end of the junction; a read error may be the cause. The chain employs TRBV2 and TRBJ2-5; weak D call: TRBD1 (6 bases). The CDR3 has 15 residues. CDR1 is SNHLY, CDR2 FYNNEI, per germline. CDR3: CASSGLGALQGTQYF. Here the CDR3 DNA reads TGTGCCAGCAGTGGATTGGGGGCCCTTCAAGGGACCCAGTACTTC.

This clone ranks as medium-sized (0.01 to 0.1%). The J gene is TRBJ2-2, the V gene TRBV9; TRBD1 might be the D (6 bases). This CDR3 is 14 amino acids long. CDR1 and CDR2 (germline): SGDLS, YYNGEE. V was shortened by 2 bases and J by 5 bases, with 10 bases between the two germline ends. The CDR3 loop is CASSVRGGTGELFF. The DNA for the CDR3 is TGTGCCAGCAGCGTCCGAGGGGGTACCGGGGAGCTGTTTTTT. Drawing the rest from reference TRBV9 and TRBJ2-2, the complete variable domain is DSGVTQTPKHLITATGQRVTLRCSPRSGDLSVYWYQQSLDQGLQFLIQYYNGEERAKGNILERFSAQQFPDLHSELNLSSLELGDSALYFCASSVRGGTGELFFGEGSRLTVL.

The chain employs TRBV15 and TRBJ1-5, with D hard to call. Trimming took 1 base from V and 1 from J, leaving 11 bases between them. The CDR3 spans 16 residues. Per germline, CDR1 LNHNV and CDR2 YYDKDF (reference sequence). CDR3 nucleotide sequence: TGTGCCACCAGCAGAGTGGTTGGAGCCAGCAATCAGCCCCAGCATTTT. It codes for CATSRVVGASNQPQHF.

This rearrangement joins TRBV6-4 to TRBJ2-7; possibly TRBD2 for D (5 bases). The CDR3 totals 13 residues. With 8 bases removed from V and 9 bases from J, the gap between germline ends came to 20 bases. CDR1 is MRHNA and CDR2 is SNTAGT in the germline V gene. Here the CDR3 reads CASPRRSRDGQYV. CDR3 DNA sequence: TGTGCCAGCCCCCGAAGGAGCCGGGATGGGCAGTACGTC.

This clone showed up just a few times. The rearrangement uses TRBV5-8 and TRBJ2-5; D uncertain. Germline CDR1 SGHTS, CDR2 YDEGEE. V was pared by 5 bases and J by 1 base, with 9 bases between. This CDR3 is 13 amino acids long. CDR3 nucleotides: TGTGCCAGCAGGAGGAGATTCCAAGAGACCCAGTACTTC. Its translation is CASRRRFQETQYF. Using reference TRBV5-8 and TRBJ2-5 for the parts outside the CDR3, the full variable domain is EAGVTQSPTHLIKTRGQQATLRCSPISGHTSVYWYQQALGLGLQFLLWYDEGEERNRGNFPPRFSGRQFPNYSSELNVNALELEDSALYLCASRRRFQETQYFGPGTRLLVL.

This chain joins TRBV10-3 and TRBJ1-2; possibly TRBD1 for D (5 bases). This CDR3 has 14 residues. Germline V gives CDR1 ENHRY, CDR2 SYGVKD. V lost 7 bases, J lost 4 bases, and 16 bases lay in between. The CDR3 spells CAITPGGDRYGYTF. The CDR3 DNA sequence: TGTGCCATCACCCCGGGAGGGGACCGCTATGGCTACACCTTC.

The genes are TRBV28 and TRBJ2-3; 11 bases map to TRBD1. The CDR3 runs to 15 residues. Germline CDR1 MDHEN, CDR2 SYDVKM. The V and J ends lost 6 bases and 2 bases, in that order; junction bases with no gene match: 4. The CDR3 region has the DNA TGTGCCAGCAGGCCGGGACAGGGGGACACAGATACGCAGTATTTT. Translation: CASRPGQGDTDTQYF.